This TCR beta chain was recovered during a study of human T cells and chemical hapten exposure. The wider study: Patch tests of 0.01% DPC on the upper back were read at 6 days.

The time point here: patch test 3, about 24 weeks after DPC sensitization. Treatment defined: therapeutic diphenylcyclopropenone sensitization with weekly scalp DPC. The library tagged each cDNA molecule with unique molecular identifiers. In TCRdb, the RACE reads were re-called with MiXCR into one record per CDR3 protein. The data show some 91,000 distinct CDR3 sequences, with around 25% seen just once and under 13% held by the top ten. The CDR3 is 17 amino acids. Germline V gene sequence: CDR1 MNHEY, CDR2 SVGEGT. The ends lost 6 bases at V and 2 bases at J; junction bases unmatched: 9. V usage is TRBV6-2 or TRBV6-3 and J usage is TRBJ2-7; 14 positions match TRBD2. The source is a man aged 35 to 55 with alopecia areata. Some clones in this sample may be carry-over from other donors' samples. The sequencing here drew on whole blood, taken in connection with sensitization to the hapten diphenylcyclopropenone (DPC). The DNA of the CDR3 is TGTGCCAGCAGCTCCTCCCGGACTAGCGGGAGGACCTACGAGCAGTACTTC. Translation: CASSSSRTSGRTYEQYF.